This T cell receptor (beta chain) was sequenced in a study of long-term antiretroviral therapy in people with HIV. Study findings and constraints: Increased diversity was seen after ART, yet it remained lower than in transplant donor controls. The study found narrower CDR3 length ranges in HIV repertoires than in controls. Within the repertoire, clones expanded before ART were dominant at all time points.

Note on this clone: Antigen specificity is unknown.

With survey level as its setting, the immunoSEQ assay was v3.0. Sequencing efforts were directed toward roughly 40,000-55,000 T-cell genomes per sample. TCRdb's copy holds only in-frame clones and misses some; the assay was immunoSEQ multiplex PCR. The sample yields almost 35,000 clones, over 85% seen once. This clonotype originated in a woman aged 45-60 years with HIV. The specimen was unsorted PBMCs, collected around 5.5 years after starting antiretroviral therapy.

The CDR3 sequence is CASSYSHPGVGGYTF. The CDR3 coding sequence is TGTGCCAGCAGTTACTCGCATCCGGGGGTCGGTGGCTACACCTTC. The rearrangement links TRBV6-5 to TRBJ1-2; a possible D gene is TRBD1 (5 bases). V was pared by 0 bases and J by 7 bases, with 15 bases between. This CDR3 has 15 residues. CDR1 and CDR2 from the germline V gene are MNHEY and SVGAGI.